The 18 T cell receptor beta chains listed next were all sequenced from one sample in a study of T cell clonotyping in hematopoietic cell transplantation. Sequenced by immunoSEQ multiplex PCR; TCRdb stores in-frame clones only, minus some. The table lists under 8,000 clones, over 35% of them singletons, with roughly 19% in the top ten. Sequences were derived from peripheral blood mononuclear cells, sampled 30 days after allogeneic stem cell transplant. These receptor sequences come from a female patient between 55 and 75 years old who had an allogeneic stem cell transplant, so the T cells may come from the graft donor. Some clones in this sample may be carry-over from other donors' samples.

This chain links TRBV4-1 with TRBJ2-1, with 7 bases lining up with TRBD1. CDR3 size: 14 residues. The junction had 0 bases not matched to a gene; V was cut back by 1 base and J by 3 bases. CDR1 is MGHRA and CDR2 is YSYEKL in the germline V gene. The CDR3, as DNA: TGCGCCAGCAGCCAAGGACAGGGCTACAATGAGCAGTTCTTC. This sequence encodes CASSQGQGYNEQFF.

In this sample, this clone turned up a few times. The genes are TRBV7-3 and TRBJ2-7, with D perhaps TRBD1 (5 bases). Germline-derived CDR1 and CDR2 are SGHTA and FQGTGA. V dropped 5 bases and J dropped 0 bases, with 8 bases sitting between them. The CDR3 sequence is 13 residues long. CDR3 bases: TGTGCCAGCAGCCCCGACAGCTCCTACGAGCAGTACTTC. It specifies CASSPDSSYEQYF.

This chain links TRBV30 with TRBJ2-7; weak D call: TRBD1 (6 bases). Germline lookup yields CDR1 GTSNPN and CDR2 SVGIG (reference sequence). V was pared by 3 bases and J by 1 base, with 16 bases between. There are 15 residues in the CDR3. The CDR3 here is CAWSPPGATSYEQYF. DNA for the CDR3: TGTGCCTGGAGCCCTCCAGGGGCCACATCCTACGAGCAGTACTTC.

The chain is built from TRBV10-3 and TRBJ1-5, with D perhaps matching TRBD1 (5 bases). V lost 2 bases, J lost 4 bases, and 9 bases lay in between. CDR1 and CDR2 from the germline V gene are ENHRY and SYGVKD. This CDR3 is 14 amino acids long. CDR3 in amino acids: CAISETGVNQPQHF. CDR3 nucleotide sequence: TGTGCCATCAGTGAGACAGGTGTAAATCAGCCCCAGCATTTT.

This chain uses TRBV6-5 with TRBJ1-3, with a tentative D call TRBD1 (5 bases). The CDR3 sequence is 15 residues long. Looked up from germline, CDR1 is MNHEY and CDR2 is SVGAGI. V was trimmed by 6 bases and J by 0 bases, leaving 12 bases between them. The CDR3 coding sequence is TGTGCCAGCAGCAAGTCAGGGACCTCTGGAAACACCATATATTTT. This codes for CASSKSGTSGNTIYF.

The chain uses TRBV29-1 and TRBJ1-4; 7 bases line up with TRBD1. The germline V gene has CDR1 SQVTM and CDR2 ANQGSEA. The CDR3 has 14 residues. J was trimmed by 7 bases and V by 5 bases; bases with no gene match: 10. CDR3 nucleotides: TGCAGCGTTAAGTATGCAGGGGGTTCTGAAAAACTGTTTTTT. It specifies CSVKYAGGSEKLFF. Combining the CDR3 with reference TRBV29-1 and TRBJ1-4 gives the whole variable domain SAVISQKPSRDICQRGTSLTIQCQVDSQVTMMFWYRQQPGQSLTLIATANQGSEATYESGFVIDKFPISRPNLTFSTLTVSNMSPEDSSIYLCSVKYAGGSEKLFFGSGTQLSVL.

CDR3 in amino acids: CAWTAGGEQYF. CDR3 coding DNA: TGTGCCTGGACTGCTGGTGGGGAGCAGTACTTC. The V call is TRBV30, the J call TRBJ2-7; D gene uncertain. Germline V gene data show CDR1 as GTSNPN and CDR2 as SVGIG (reference sequence). V was trimmed by 4 bases and J by 7 bases, leaving 11 bases between them. CDR3 length equals 11 residues. Based on the CDR3 plus reference TRBV30 and TRBJ2-7, the full variable domain is SQTIHQWPATLVQPVGSPLSLECTVEGTSNPNLYWYRQAAGRGLQLLFYSVGIGQISSEVPQNLSASRPQDRQFILSSKKLLLSDSGFYLCAWTAGGEQYFGPGTRLTVT.

This clone came up a few times. A junction boundary mismatches the germline segment, possibly from a read error. V gene TRBV5-1 combines with J gene TRBJ1-4; no definite D call. The germline gives CDR1 SGHRS, CDR2 YFSETQ. The CDR3 has 12 amino acids. The CDR3 DNA reads as TGTGCCAGCAGCCGCGTGGGGGAAAAACTGTTTTTT. It specifies CASSRVGEKLFF.

The chain has TRBV30 and TRBJ1-5; D possibly corresponds to TRBD1 (5 bases). Trimming took off 4 bases at V and 0 bases at J, with 10 bases between the two ends. There are 14 residues in the CDR3. Germline V gives CDR1 GTSNPN, CDR2 SVGIG (reference sequence). CDR3 protein: CAWNQGLSNQPQHF. The CDR3 DNA follows: TGTGCCTGGAACCAGGGTCTTAGCAATCAGCCCCAGCATTTT.

The chain is built from TRBV30 and TRBJ1-5; a weak D match, TRBD1 (5 bases). The germline gives CDR1 GTSNPN, CDR2 SVGIG (reference sequence). V shed 0 bases and J shed 1 base, with 16 bases lying between them. The CDR3 extends over 17 amino acids. The CDR3 here is CAWSVGRTGGSNQPQHF. The CDR3 coding sequence is TGTGCCTGGAGTGTAGGACGGACGGGGGGGAGCAATCAGCCCCAGCATTTT.

This clone was counted between two and nine times. The V gene is TRBV25-1, the J gene TRBJ2-5; TRBD2 is a possible D gene (7 bases). TRBJ2-7 matches the DNA end more closely, so the J call is doubtful. CDR1 and CDR2 from the germline V gene are MGHDK and SYGVNS. The CDR3 loop spans 12 amino acids. In DNA form, the CDR3 reads TGTGCCAGCGGGAGGGGGGTGGACGAGCAGTACTTC. Translated, it gives CASGRGVDEQYF.

The chain links TRBV7-9 to TRBJ2-7, with 9 bases fitting TRBD2. The CDR3 sequence is 16 residues long. Trimming cost V 5 bases and J 1 base; bases outside gene matches: 9. Germline V gene sequence: CDR1 SEHNR, CDR2 FQNEAQ (reference sequence). The CDR3 region has the DNA TGTGCCAGCAGCACCTTAGCGGGAGTGGTTTCCTACGAGCAGTACTTC. This encodes CASSTLAGVVSYEQYF.

This chain links TRBV30 with TRBJ2-5; 8 nucleotides line up with TRBD2. Germline assignment: CDR1 GTSNPN and CDR2 SVGIG (reference sequence). The CDR3 extends over 15 amino acids. V shed 0 bases, J shed 1 base, and the junction held 4 bases outside the gene matches. The CDR3 loop is CAWSVRREVQETQYF. The CDR3 nucleotides read TGTGCCTGGAGTGTACGGCGGGAGGTCCAAGAGACCCAGTACTTC.

The chain is built from TRBV28 and TRBJ1-5; D is unclear. Germline lookup yields CDR1 MDHEN and CDR2 SYDVKM. This CDR3 comprises 14 residues. V lost 2 bases and J 11 bases, leaving 16 bases between the germline ends. DNA of the CDR3: TGTGCCAGCAGTTTACCGGTCCCCTTGATCTCCCAGCATTTT. It specifies CASSLPVPLISQHF. The full variable domain, in which reference TRBV28 and TRBJ1-5 provide the parts outside the CDR3, is DVKVTQSSRYLVKRTGEKVFLECVQDMDHENMFWYRQDPGLGLRLIYFSYDVKMKEKGDIPEGYSVSREKKERFSLILESASTNQTSMYLCASSLPVPLISQHFGDGTRLSIL.

The CDR3, as DNA: TGCGCCAGCAGCCAAGATCGCGGGGACAGTCAAATTACCTTC. It translates to CASSQDRGDSQITF. This chain joins TRBV4-3 and TRBJ1-2, with 7 positions matching TRBD1. Germline V gene lookup returns CDR1 LGHNA and CDR2 YSLEER. Trimming took 0 bases from V and 14 from J; bases not matched to a gene: 12. The CDR3 is 14 residues long.

The gene calls are TRBV29-1 and TRBJ2-4, with TRBD1 identical over 7 bases. Germline V gene lookup returns CDR1 SQVTM and CDR2 ANQGSEA. V shed 5 bases, J shed 0 bases, and the junction held 10 bases outside the gene matches. There are 16 residues in the CDR3. The CDR3 nucleotides read TGCAGCGTTAGACAGGGAGAGGGGCTAGCCAAAAACATTCAGTACTTC. This sequence encodes CSVRQGEGLAKNIQYF.

The chain combines TRBV30 with TRBJ2-7; D uncertain. The germline V gene encodes CDR1 GTSNPN and CDR2 SVGIG (reference sequence). V lost 5 bases to trimming and J lost 9 bases, with 14 bases between them. There are 11 residues in the CDR3. The CDR3 here is CAWGGRLGQYF. The CDR3 DNA reads TGTGCCTGGGGCGGTCGGTTGGGGCAGTACTTC.

By share, this clone counts as medium-sized. The V call is TRBV6-5, the J call TRBJ2-7, with D tentatively TRBD1 (7 bases). Germline assignment: CDR1 MNHEY and CDR2 SVGAGI. The ends were cut back, 2 bases at V and 1 base at J, with 12 bases in the middle. This CDR3 has 15 residues. CDR3 region: CASSYEAGGSYEQYF. DNA of the CDR3: TGTGCCAGCAGTTACGAGGCAGGGGGGTCCTACGAGCAGTACTTC.